This TCR beta chain was observed in a study of blood T cell repertoires in COVID-19. Under the authors' procedure: Estimation of nucleated cell counts relied on the amplification of reference gene primers. Some clones are missing from TCRdb's copy, which holds only in-frame ones; the method was immunoSEQ multiplex PCR. The DNA gave D and trimming, while V, J and clone size come from that table. Of a few hundred thousand clones listed, roughly 90% are singletons. The study drew participants aged about 18 to 90 years from 24 US areas. Clinical histories supplied by participants themselves formed the basis of cohort assignment. All recovered Cohort 3 donors got two negative PCRs, got clearance, or saw symptom resolution. CDR1 and CDR2 from the germline V gene are SGHDT and YYEEEE. The ends were cut back, 0 bases at V and 10 bases at J, with 8 bases in the middle. The CDR3 covers 13 residues.

The gene calls are TRBV5-6 and TRBJ1-6; D call uncertain. Sequenced sample: PBMCs or T cells enriched from blood (not recorded which). The TCR was taken from a woman in her thirties or forties who had recovered from COVID-19. The CDR3 bases are TGTGCCAGCAGCTTGGTTCAGGCCTCACCCCTCCACTTT. Its protein is CASSLVQASPLHF.